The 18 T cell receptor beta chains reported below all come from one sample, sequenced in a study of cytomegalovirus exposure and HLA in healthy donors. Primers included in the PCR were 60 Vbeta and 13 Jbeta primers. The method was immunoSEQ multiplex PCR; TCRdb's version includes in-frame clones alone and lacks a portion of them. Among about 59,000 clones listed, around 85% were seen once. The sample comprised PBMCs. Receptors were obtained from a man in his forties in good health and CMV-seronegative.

CDR3 nucleotide sequence: TGTGCCAGAAGCTTTGGGGACTACAGGAACAATGAGCAGTTCTTC. Its protein product is CARSFGDYRNNEQFF. V is TRBV5-3 and J is TRBJ2-1; 7 bases match TRBD2. TRBV5-3 falls under the ORF class, with uncertain function. V was pared by 2 bases and J by 5 bases, with 7 bases of the junction left unmatched. This CDR3 comprises 15 residues.

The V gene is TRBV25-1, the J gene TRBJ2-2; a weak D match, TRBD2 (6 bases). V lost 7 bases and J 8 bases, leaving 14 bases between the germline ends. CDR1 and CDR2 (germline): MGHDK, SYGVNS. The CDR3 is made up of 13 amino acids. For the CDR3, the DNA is TGTGCCAGCACGGGGGATTCCTTGGGGGAGCTGTTTTTT. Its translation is CASTGDSLGELFF.

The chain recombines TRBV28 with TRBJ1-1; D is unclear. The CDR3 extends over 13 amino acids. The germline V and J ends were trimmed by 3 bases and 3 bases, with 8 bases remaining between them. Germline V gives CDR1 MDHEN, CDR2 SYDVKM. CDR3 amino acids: CASSFLFDTEAFF. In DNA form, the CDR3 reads TGTGCCAGCAGTTTTCTGTTTGACACTGAAGCTTTCTTT.

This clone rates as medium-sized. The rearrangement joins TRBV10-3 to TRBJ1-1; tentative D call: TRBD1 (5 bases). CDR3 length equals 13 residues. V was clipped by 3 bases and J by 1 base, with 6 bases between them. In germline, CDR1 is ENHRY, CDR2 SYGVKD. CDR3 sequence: CAISDRENTEAFF. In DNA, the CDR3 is TGTGCCATCAGTGACAGGGAGAACACTGAAGCTTTCTTT.

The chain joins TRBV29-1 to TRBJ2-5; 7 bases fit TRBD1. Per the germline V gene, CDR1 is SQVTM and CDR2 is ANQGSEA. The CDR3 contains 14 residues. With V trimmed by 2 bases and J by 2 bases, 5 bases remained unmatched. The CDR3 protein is CSVEPGTDQETQYF. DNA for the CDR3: TGCAGCGTTGAACCTGGGACAGATCAAGAGACCCAGTACTTC.

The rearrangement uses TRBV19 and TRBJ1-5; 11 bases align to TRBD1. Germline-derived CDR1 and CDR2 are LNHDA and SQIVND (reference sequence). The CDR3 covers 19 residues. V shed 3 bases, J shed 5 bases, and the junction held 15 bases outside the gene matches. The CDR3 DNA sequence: TGTGCCAGTAGTATGATACGGTGGACAGGGGGCCCTGTGGATCAGCCCCAGCATTTT. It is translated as CASSMIRWTGGPVDQPQHF.

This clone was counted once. CDR3 nucleotides: TGTGCCAGCAGCTTGCAGGCTGACTATGGCTACACCTTC. Amino acid sequence: CASSLQADYGYTF. The genes are TRBV5-6 and TRBJ1-2; D ambiguous. CDR3 length equals 13 residues. Germline lookup yields CDR1 SGHDT and CDR2 YYEEEE. Trimming removed 1 base from V and 3 bases from J, with 7 bases in between.

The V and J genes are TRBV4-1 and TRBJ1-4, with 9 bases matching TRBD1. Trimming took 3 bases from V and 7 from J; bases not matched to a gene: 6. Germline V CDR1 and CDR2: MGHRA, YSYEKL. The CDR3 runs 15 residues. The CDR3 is CASSQSTGGSEKLFF. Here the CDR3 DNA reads TGCGCCAGCAGCCAGTCTACAGGGGGCAGTGAAAAACTGTTTTTT.

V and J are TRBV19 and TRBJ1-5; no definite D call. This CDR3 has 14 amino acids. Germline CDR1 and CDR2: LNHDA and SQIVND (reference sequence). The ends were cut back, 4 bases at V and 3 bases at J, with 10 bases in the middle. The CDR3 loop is CASSRREVNQPQHF. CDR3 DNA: TGTGCCAGTAGTAGACGAGAGGTCAATCAGCCCCAGCATTTT.

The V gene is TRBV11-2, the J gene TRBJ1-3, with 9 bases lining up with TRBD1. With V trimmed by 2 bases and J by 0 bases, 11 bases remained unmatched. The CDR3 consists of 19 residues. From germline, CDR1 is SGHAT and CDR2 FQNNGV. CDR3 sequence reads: CASSLSGTGPLSSGNTIYF. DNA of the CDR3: TGTGCCAGCAGCTTAAGTGGGACAGGGCCCCTAAGCTCTGGAAACACCATATATTTT.

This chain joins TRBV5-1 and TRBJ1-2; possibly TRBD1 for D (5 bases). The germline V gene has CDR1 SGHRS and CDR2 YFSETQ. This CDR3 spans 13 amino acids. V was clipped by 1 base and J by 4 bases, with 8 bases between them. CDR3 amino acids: CASSLRGGYGYTF. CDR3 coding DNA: TGCGCCAGCAGCTTGAGGGGCGGCTATGGCTACACCTTC.

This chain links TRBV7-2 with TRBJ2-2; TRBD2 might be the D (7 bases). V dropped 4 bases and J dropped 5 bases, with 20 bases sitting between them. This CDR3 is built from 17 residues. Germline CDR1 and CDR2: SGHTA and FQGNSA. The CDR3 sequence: CASSSNRGGVGTGELFF. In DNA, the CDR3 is TGTGCCAGCAGCTCGAACAGAGGGGGGGTCGGGACCGGGGAGCTGTTTTTT.

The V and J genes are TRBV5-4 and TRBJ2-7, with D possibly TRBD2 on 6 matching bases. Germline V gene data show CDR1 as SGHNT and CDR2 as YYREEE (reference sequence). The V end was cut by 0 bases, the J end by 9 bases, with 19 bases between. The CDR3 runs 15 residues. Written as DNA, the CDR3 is TGTGCCAGCAGCTTGGCCGGTAGCGGTCCCACCGGGCAGTACTTC. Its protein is CASSLAGSGPTGQYF.

DNA of the CDR3: TGTGCCAGCAGTTTGGGGTTGGCGGGGGACTCTGGGGCCAACGTCCTGACTTTC. Amino acid sequence: CASSLGLAGDSGANVLTF. The rearrangement joins TRBV28 to TRBJ2-6, with TRBD2 identical over 7 bases. After removal of 3 bases from V and 0 bases from J, the junction contained 8 bases not matched to a gene. Germline CDR1 is MDHEN and CDR2 is SYDVKM. This CDR3 is built from 18 residues.

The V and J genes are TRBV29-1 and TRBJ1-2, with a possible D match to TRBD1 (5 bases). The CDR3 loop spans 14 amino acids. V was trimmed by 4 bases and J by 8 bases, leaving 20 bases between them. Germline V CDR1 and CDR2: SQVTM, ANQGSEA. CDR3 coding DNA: TGCAGCGTTGGGGCCGCCGGGGGGACGGGAGGCTACACCTTC. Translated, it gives CSVGAAGGTGGYTF.

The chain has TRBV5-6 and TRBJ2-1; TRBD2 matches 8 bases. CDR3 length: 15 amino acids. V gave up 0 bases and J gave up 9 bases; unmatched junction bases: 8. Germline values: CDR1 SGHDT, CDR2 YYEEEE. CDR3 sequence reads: CASSLVPGLGIEQFF. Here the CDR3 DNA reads TGTGCCAGCAGCTTGGTCCCGGGACTAGGCATTGAGCAGTTCTTC.

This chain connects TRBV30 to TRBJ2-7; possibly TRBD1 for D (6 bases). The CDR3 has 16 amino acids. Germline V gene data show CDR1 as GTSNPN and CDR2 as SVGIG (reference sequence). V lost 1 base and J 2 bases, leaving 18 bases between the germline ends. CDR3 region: CAWSGGHFHLPYEQYV. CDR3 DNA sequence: TGTGCCTGGAGTGGGGGACATTTCCACTTACCCTACGAGCAGTACGTC.

This chain's CDR3 is CASSDRDRNREENIQYF. CDR3 in DNA: TGTGCCAGCAGTGACCGGGACCGAAATAGGGAGGAAAACATTCAGTACTTC. This chain joins TRBV25-1 and TRBJ2-4; maybe TRBD2 (6 bases). Germline-derived CDR1 and CDR2 are MGHDK and SYGVNS. This CDR3 region has 17 residues. V was trimmed by 3 bases and J by 5 bases, leaving 20 bases between them.